This T cell receptor (beta chain) is from a study of neurological immune-mediated disorders. Study-level background: Multiple sclerosis patients (n of about 35) included some 30 with relapsing-remitting and 3 with secondary progressive disease. The study, taken as a whole, reports: Because no CDR3 amino acid sequences were shared across subjects by expanded clones, private repertoires were suggested in all groups.

This clonotype was seen ten or more times. Its specificity is not known. Germline lookup yields CDR1 SGDLS and CDR2 YYNGEE. Trimming shortened V by 4 bases and J by 2 bases, and 10 bases separated the two germline ends. CDR3 length: 14 amino acids. cDNA was made by 5'RACE with 10-nucleotide random UMIs. TCRdb independently ran MiXCR on the 5' RACE reads; one entry per CDR3 protein. The data contain about 70,000 distinct CDR3 sequences, 4.5% to 5.5% of them singletons. V and J are TRBV9 and TRBJ1-3; D is unresolved. The source material was PBMCs. The clonotype originates from a woman between 65 and 79 years old with multiple sclerosis. As DNA, the CDR3 is TGTGCCAGCAGCCCCCAGTGGACTGGAAACACCATATATTTT. This gives the protein CASSPQWTGNTIYF.